This T cell receptor (beta chain) is drawn from a study of blood T cell repertoires in COVID-19. Whole-study context: PBMCs, B-cell-depleted T cells, or T cells provided the cDNA or gDNA that made up the material.

J was trimmed by 5 bases and V by 5 bases; bases with no gene match: 6. CDR1 SQVTM and CDR2 ANQGSEA come from the germline V gene. The CDR3 contains 13 residues. It was during active infection that Seattle patients were enrolled and then longitudinally followed. Study processing details: Estimates of nucleated cell counts were drawn from the amplification of reference gene primers. Sequencing used immunoSEQ multiplex PCR; TCRdb keeps in-frame clones, though not all of them. That table supplies the V and J calls and clone size; D and trimming were determined from the DNA. The data contain 300,000 to 400,000 clones, about 87% of them seen just once; the ten biggest clones take up under 3%.

The TCR originated in a woman aged 55-69 years with COVID-19, enrolled during active disease. The sequenced sample consisted of peripheral blood. J is TRBJ2-7 and V is TRBV29-1, with 10 bases that match TRBD1. As DNA, the CDR3 is TGCAGCGTTTGTCTGGGGACAGGGGACGAGCAGTACTTC. Translating it yields CSVCLGTGDEQYF.